This T cell receptor beta chain was sequenced during a study of cytomegalovirus exposure and HLA in healthy donors. On the study more broadly: In an earlier analysis, around 100 million unique TCR beta sequences were found from about 190 million T cells. The study, taken as a whole, reports: Analyzed later, association rates of TCRs varied across HLA loci, with DRB1 most and HLA-C fewest. Previously analyzed data showed that most TCR beta V segments were productive at a frequency of about 90% or about 30%. Researchers catalogued over 150 TCR beta chains as cytomegalovirus-associated.

The CDR3 spans 13 residues. Germline V gene sequence: CDR1 ENHRY, CDR2 SYGVKD. With 6 bases clipped from V and 11 bases from J, the junction kept 10 bases outside the gene matches. With respect to this clone: Its antigen is currently unknown.

PCR involved 60 Vbeta and 13 Jbeta primers. The data were produced by immunoSEQ multiplex PCR, yet TCRdb's version contains in-frame clones alone and is incomplete. The data show tens of thousands of clones, more than 55% seen once. This chain connects TRBV10-3 to TRBJ1-5; 7 nucleotides match TRBD1. The clonotype comes from a boy under 18 in good health and CMV-seropositive. The specimen was PBMCs. CDR3 protein: CAISDREGIAQHF. CDR3 coding DNA: TGTGCCATCAGCGACAGGGAAGGAATAGCCCAGCATTTT.